These 2 T cell receptor beta chains share one sample of origin, sequenced in a study of CXCR3-negative and CXCR3-positive naive CD8 T cells. Findings and caveats of the study: Hydrophobicity was higher for TRB CDR3s found in CXCR3-positive naive cells than in CXCR3-negative naive cells.

The TRB cDNA libraries were prepared by 5' RACE with UMI labels. TCRdb re-called the 5' RACE reads and catalogs CDR3 proteins one per entry, DNA excluded. In all, the sample yields about 6,800 distinct CDR3 sequences. These receptors have no identified antigens. Sequenced input: naive CXCR3+ CD8+ T cells from blood. Indicated subset: CD45RO-CCR7+CD27+CD95- naive CD8+ T cells expressing CXCR3 (TNR3+). These TCRs come from a human donor in good health. Some clones in this sample may be carry-over from other donors' samples.

This chain links TRBV19 with TRBJ2-7; lacking DNA, the TRBD1 call made by TCRdb goes unchecked. Germline assignment: CDR1 LNHDA and CDR2 SQIVND (reference sequence). The CDR3 runs 13 residues. CDR3 region: CASYGRDGYEQYF.

The rearrangement joins TRBV7-9 to TRBJ2-7; TCRdb reports TRBD1, a call that lacks DNA to check it against. The CDR3 runs 13 residues. Germline-derived CDR1 and CDR2 are SEHNR and FQNEAQ (reference sequence). The CDR3 is CASSPRDTYEQYF.